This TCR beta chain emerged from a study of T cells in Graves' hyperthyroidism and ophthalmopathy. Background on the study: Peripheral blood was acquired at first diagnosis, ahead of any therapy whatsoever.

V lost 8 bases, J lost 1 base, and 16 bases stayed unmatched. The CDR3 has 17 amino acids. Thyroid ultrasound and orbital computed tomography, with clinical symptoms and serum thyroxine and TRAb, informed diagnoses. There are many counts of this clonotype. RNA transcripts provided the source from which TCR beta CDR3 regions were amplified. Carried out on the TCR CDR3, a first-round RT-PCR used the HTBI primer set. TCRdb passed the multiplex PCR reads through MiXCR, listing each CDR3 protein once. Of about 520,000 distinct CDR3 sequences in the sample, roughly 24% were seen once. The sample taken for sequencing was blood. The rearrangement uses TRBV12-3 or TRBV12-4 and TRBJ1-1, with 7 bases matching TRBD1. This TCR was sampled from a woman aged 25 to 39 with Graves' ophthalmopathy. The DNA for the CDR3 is TGTGCCAGCTGGACCGGGACAGATCCTATCCCGAACACTGAAGCTTTCTTT. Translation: CASWTGTDPIPNTEAFF.